This TCR beta chain was found in a study of CD8 T cells in Susac syndrome. Random hexamers were used to reverse transcribe an amount of roughly 0.5 to 1 ug RNA. The TCR beta CDR3 was amplified by immunoSEQ multiplex PCR across 54 Vbeta, 13 Jbeta. TCRdb analysed the immunoSEQ multiplex PCR reads with MiXCR anew, one entry per CDR3 protein. Counted here are under 80,000 distinct CDR3 sequences, just under 95% occurring once; the ten biggest clones make up about 0.38%. Study outcomes and limitations: TCR sequencing and HLA analysis covered a relatively small number of individuals.

Worth noting for this clonotype: Its antigen is still unknown.

The CDR3 contains 17 residues. With V trimmed by 5 bases and J by 4 bases, 7 bases remained unmatched. Germline V lookup: CDR1 SGHVS, CDR2 FQNEAQ. Negative isolation yielded CD4+ and CD8+ T cells, and FACS enriched TEMRA cells. The chain has TRBV7-8 and TRBJ2-3; 15 nucleotides agree with TRBD2. Specimen: CD8+ T cells from PBMCs. The source is a human donor with multiple sclerosis. CDR3 coding DNA: TGTGCCAGCAGCCCTTGGACTAGCGGGGGGGCCGCAGATACGCAGTATTTT. Translated, it gives CASSPWTSGGAADTQYF.